The source of this TCR beta chain is a study of CD8 T cells in Susac syndrome. The study, taken as a whole, reports: The study conceded that relatively few individuals underwent its TCR sequencing and HLA analysis.

RNA, at about 0.45 to 1 ug, was reverse transcribed with random hexamers. Across 54 Vbeta and 13 Jbeta, TCR beta CDR3 was amplified with immunoSEQ multiplex PCR. TCRdb used MiXCR to reprocess the immunoSEQ multiplex PCR reads, holding one entry per CDR3 protein. The sample includes 180,000 or so distinct CDR3 sequences, 90% to 95% of them seen just once. Comment on this clonotype: Its antigen is not known.

The healthy controls were matched to patients by age and sex. TEMRA cells were enriched by FACS, while CD8+ and CD4+ T cells were obtained through a negative isolation that was performed magnetically. This clonotype was obtained from a human donor in good health. The sequencing input was CD4+ T cells from PBMCs.

CDR3 nucleotide sequence: TGTGCCAGCAGTTTAAGCCGGGACGGAAAAAACATTCAGTACTTC. This gives the protein CASSLSRDGKNIQYF. The chain is built from TRBV28 and TRBJ2-4; perhaps D is TRBD1 or TRBD2 (5 bases each). The V end was cut by 2 bases, the J end by 4 bases, with 12 bases between. From germline, CDR1 is MDHEN and CDR2 SYDVKM. This CDR3 is 15 amino acids long.